Below are 2 T cell receptor beta chains sequenced from a single sample in a study of beta chain features in type 1 diabetes. Their antigens are not known. All of the isolated RNA was reverse transcribed, so expressed TCRB transcripts were sequenced. Produced via immunoSEQ multiplex PCR; TCRdb's table is partial and in-frame only. This repertoire shows 500,000 to 850,000 clones, over 11% found once; its top ten account for approximately 0.039%. Study-level points and caveats: For Type 1 diabetes patients, all four CD4+ subsets carried TCRB CDR3s that were moderately but significantly shorter.

Specimen: naive CD4+ T cells from blood. The receptors stem from a man between 18 and 35 years old with type 1 diabetes.

The chain joins TRBV11-3 to TRBJ2-7, with unresolved D. V shed 1 base and J shed 3 bases, with 7 bases lying between them. CDR1 SGHNT and CDR2 YENEEA come from the germline V gene. This CDR3 has 13 amino acids. This CDR3 is CASSLGGGYEQYF. CDR3 in DNA: TGTGCCAGCAGCTTAGGCGGTGGCTACGAGCAGTACTTC.

With regard to this clone: At one of its ends the junction is not consistent with the germline gene, which may arise from a read error. This rearrangement joins TRBV7-9 to TRBJ2-4; D perhaps matches TRBD1 (5 bases). This CDR3 is built from 17 residues. CDR1 SEHNR and CDR2 FQNEAQ come from the germline V gene (reference sequence). The chain's CDR3 is CASKPRWGSRAENIQYF. CDR3 DNA: TGTGCCAGCAAACCCCGTTGGGGCTCCCGAGCCGAAAACATTCAGTACTTC.